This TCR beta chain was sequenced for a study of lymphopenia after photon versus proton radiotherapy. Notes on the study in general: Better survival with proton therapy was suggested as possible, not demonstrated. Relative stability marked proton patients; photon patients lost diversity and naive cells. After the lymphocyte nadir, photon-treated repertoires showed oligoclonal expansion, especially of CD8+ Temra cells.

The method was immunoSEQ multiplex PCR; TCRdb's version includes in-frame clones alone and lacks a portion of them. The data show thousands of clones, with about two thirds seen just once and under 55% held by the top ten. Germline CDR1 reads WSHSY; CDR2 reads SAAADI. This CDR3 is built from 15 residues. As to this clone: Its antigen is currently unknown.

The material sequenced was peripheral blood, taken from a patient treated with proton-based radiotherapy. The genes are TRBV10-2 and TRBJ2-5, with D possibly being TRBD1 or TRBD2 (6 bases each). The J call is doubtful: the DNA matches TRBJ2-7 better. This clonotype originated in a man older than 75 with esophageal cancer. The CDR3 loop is CASSEPRGRSYEQYF. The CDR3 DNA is TGCGCCAGCAGTGAGCCTCGGGGGCGCTCCTACGAGCAGTACTTC.